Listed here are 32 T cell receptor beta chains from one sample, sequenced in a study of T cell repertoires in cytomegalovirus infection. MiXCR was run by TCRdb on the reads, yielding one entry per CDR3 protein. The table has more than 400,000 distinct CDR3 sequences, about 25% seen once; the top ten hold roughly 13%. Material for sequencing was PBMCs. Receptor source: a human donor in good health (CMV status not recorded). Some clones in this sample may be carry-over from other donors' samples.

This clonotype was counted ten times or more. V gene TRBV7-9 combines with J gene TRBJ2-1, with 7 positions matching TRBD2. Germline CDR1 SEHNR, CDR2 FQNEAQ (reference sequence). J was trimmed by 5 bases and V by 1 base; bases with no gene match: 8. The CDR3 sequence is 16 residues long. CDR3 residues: CASSLVSGTMDNEQFF. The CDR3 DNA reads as TGTGCCAGCAGCTTAGTTTCCGGGACTATGGACAATGAGCAGTTCTTC.

The CDR3 nucleotides are TGCAGCGTCGAGGACAGCGGGTACTATGGCTACACCTTC. Translated, it gives CSVEDSGYYGYTF. V usage is TRBV29-1 and J usage is TRBJ1-2; tentatively, D is TRBD1 (6 bases). The germline gives CDR1 SQVTM, CDR2 ANQGSEA. The CDR3 is 13 residues long. Trimming left V 6 bases short and J 3 bases short, with 14 bases between.

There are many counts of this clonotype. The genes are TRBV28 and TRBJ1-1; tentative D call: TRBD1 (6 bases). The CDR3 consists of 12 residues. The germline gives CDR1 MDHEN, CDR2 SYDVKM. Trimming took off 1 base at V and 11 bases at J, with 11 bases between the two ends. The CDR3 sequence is CASSLSDSGAFF. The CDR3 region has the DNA TGTGCCAGCAGTTTATCGGACAGCGGTGCTTTCTTT.

The chain's CDR3 is CASSLTEAQGYTF. The CDR3 nucleotides are TGTGCCAGCAGTCTCACGGAGGCGCAGGGCTACACCTTC. This sequence joins TRBV7-4 and TRBJ1-2; D remains unclear. Germline lookup yields CDR1 SGHVT and CDR2 SQSDAQ. V was cut by 6 bases and J by 8 bases, with 16 bases left in between. CDR3 length: 13 amino acids.

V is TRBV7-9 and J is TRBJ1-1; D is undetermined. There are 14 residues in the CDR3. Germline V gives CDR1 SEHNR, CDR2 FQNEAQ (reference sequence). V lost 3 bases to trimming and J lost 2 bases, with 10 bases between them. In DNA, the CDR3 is TGTGCCAGCAGCTTCCGGAGGGTTAACACTGAAGCTTTCTTT. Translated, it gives CASSFRRVNTEAFF.

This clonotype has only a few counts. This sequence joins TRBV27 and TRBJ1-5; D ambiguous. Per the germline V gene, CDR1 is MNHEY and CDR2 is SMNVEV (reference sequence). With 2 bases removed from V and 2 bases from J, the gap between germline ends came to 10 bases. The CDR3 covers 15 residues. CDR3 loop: CASSLGIRGNQPQHF. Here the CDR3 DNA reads TGTGCCAGCAGTTTAGGCATCCGGGGCAATCAGCCCCAGCATTTT.

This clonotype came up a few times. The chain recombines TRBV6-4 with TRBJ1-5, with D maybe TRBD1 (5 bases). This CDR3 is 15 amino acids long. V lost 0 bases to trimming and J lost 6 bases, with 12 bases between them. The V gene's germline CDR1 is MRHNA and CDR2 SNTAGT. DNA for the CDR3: TGTGCCAGCAGTGACTCTTCGGGGCGGGCTCAGCCCCAGCATTTT. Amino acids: CASSDSSGRAQPQHF.

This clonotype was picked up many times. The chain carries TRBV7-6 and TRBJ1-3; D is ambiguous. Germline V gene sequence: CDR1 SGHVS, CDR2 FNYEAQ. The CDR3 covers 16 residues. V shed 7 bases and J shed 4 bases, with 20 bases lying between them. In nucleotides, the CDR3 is TGTGCCAGCACCCTAATGGCAGGCACCTCAGGAAACACCATATATTTT. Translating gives CASTLMAGTSGNTIYF.

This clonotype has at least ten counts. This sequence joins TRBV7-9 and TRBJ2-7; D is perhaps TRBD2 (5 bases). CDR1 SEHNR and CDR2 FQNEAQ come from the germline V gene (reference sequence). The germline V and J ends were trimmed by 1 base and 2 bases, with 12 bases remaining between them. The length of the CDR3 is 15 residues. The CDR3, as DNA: TGTGCCAGCAGCTTAGTTTCTCGGGGTGCCTACGAGCAGTACTTC. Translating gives CASSLVSRGAYEQYF. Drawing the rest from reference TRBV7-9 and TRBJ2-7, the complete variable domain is DTGVSQNPRHKITKRGQNVTFRCDPISEHNRLYWYRQTLGQGPEFLTYFQNEAQLEKSRLLSDRFSAERPKGSFSTLEIQRTEQGDSAMYLCASSLVSRGAYEQYFGPGTRLTVT.

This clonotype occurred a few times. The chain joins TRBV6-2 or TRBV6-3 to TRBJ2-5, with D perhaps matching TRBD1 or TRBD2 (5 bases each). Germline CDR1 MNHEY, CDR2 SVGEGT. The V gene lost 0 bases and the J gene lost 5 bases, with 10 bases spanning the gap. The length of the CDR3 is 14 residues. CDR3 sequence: CASSYSGLAETQYF. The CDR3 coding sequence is TGTGCCAGCAGTTACTCGGGGCTAGCTGAGACCCAGTACTTC.

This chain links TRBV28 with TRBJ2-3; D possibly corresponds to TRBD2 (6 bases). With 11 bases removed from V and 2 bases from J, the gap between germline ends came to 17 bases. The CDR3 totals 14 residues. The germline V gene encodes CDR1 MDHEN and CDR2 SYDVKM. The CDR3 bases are TGTGCCGCCCGTGAGGAGGGAAACACAGATACGCAGTATTTT. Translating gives CAAREEGNTDTQYF.

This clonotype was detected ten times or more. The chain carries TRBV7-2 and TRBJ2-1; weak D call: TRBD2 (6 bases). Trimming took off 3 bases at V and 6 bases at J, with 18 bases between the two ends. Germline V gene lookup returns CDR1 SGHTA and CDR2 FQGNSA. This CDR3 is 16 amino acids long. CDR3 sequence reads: CASSFQRGGISNEQFF. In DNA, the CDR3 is TGTGCCAGCAGCTTTCAACGGGGCGGGATCTCCAATGAGCAGTTCTTC.

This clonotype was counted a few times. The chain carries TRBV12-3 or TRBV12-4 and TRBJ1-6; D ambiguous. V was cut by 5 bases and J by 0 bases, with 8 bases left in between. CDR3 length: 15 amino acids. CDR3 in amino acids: CASSLRRSYNSPLHF. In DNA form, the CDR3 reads TGTGCCAGCAGTCTCAGGCGCTCCTATAATTCACCCCTCCACTTT.

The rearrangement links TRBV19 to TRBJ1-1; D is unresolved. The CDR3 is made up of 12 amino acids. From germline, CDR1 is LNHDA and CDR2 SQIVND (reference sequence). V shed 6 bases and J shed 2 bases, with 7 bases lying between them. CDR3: CASRGYNTEAFF. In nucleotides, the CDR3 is TGTGCCAGTAGGGGGTATAACACTGAAGCTTTCTTT.

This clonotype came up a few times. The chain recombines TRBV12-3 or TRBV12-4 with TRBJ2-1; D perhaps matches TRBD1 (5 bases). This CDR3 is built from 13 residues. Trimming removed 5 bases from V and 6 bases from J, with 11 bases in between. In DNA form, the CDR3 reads TGTGCCAGCAGTCAAGGACACCTCAATGAGCAGTTCTTC. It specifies CASSQGHLNEQFF.

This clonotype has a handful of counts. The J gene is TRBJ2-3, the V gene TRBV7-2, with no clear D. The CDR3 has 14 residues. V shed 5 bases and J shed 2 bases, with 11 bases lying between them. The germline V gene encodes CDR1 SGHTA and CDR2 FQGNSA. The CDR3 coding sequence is TGTGCCAGCAGCAGCTACGGAATCACAGATACGCAGTATTTT. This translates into CASSSYGITDTQYF.

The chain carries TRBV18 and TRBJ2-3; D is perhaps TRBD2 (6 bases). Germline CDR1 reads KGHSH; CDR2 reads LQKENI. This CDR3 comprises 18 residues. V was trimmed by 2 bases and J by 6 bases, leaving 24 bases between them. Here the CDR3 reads CASSPFDSAGRGGDTQYF. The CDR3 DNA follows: TGTGCCAGCTCACCATTCGATAGCGCGGGGAGAGGCGGCGATACGCAGTATTTT.

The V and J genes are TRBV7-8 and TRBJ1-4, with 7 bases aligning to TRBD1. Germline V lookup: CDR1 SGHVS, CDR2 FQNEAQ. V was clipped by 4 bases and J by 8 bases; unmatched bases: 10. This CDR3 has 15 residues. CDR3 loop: CASSSPTGISEKLFF. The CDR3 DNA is TGTGCCAGCAGCTCACCGACAGGGATCTCCGAAAAACTGTTTTTT.

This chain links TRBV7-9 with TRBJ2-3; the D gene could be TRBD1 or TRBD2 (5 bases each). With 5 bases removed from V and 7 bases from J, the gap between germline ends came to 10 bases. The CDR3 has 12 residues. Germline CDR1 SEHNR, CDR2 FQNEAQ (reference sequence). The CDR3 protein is CASSGTIYTQYF. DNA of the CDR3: TGTGCCAGCAGCGGGACGATTTATACGCAGTATTTT. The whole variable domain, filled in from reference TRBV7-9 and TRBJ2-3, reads DTGVSQNPRHKITKRGQNVTFRCDPISEHNRLYWYRQTLGQGPEFLTYFQNEAQLEKSRLLSDRFSAERPKGSFSTLEIQRTEQGDSAMYLCASSGTIYTQYFGPGTRLTVL.

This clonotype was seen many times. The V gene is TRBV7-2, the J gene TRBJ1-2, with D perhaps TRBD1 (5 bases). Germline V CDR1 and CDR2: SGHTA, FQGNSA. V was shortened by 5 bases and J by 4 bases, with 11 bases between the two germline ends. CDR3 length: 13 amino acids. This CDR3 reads CASSVSTGYGYTF. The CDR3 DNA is TGTGCCAGCAGCGTGTCCACAGGCTATGGCTACACCTTC.

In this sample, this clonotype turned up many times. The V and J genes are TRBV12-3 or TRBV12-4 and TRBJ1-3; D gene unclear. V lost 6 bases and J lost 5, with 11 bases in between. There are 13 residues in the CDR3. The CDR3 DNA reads TGTGCCAGCAGCCCGGCCGGACGAAACACCATATATTTT. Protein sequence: CASSPAGRNTIYF.

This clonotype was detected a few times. In DNA form, the CDR3 reads TGTGCCAGCAGCTTAAATGGCAGGGACTACGAGCAGTACTTC. This encodes CASSLNGRDYEQYF. The rearrangement joins TRBV7-3 to TRBJ2-7, with a possible D match to TRBD1 (5 bases). V was clipped by 1 base and J by 3 bases, with 10 bases between them. Germline V gene data show CDR1 as SGHTA and CDR2 as FQGTGA. CDR3 length equals 14 residues.

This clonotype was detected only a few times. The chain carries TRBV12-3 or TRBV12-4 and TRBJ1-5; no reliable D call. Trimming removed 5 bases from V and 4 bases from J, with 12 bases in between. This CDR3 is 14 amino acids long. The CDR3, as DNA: TGTGCCAGCAGTCCATTAATCGGAAATCAGCCCCAGCATTTT. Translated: CASSPLIGNQPQHF.

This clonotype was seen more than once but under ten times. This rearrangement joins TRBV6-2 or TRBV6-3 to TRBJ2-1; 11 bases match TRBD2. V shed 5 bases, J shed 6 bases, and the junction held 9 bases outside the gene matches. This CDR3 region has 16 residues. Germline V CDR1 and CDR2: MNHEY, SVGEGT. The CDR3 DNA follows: TGTGCCAGCAGTCCCGGGGTTAGCGGGAGGGTCAATGAGCAGTTCTTC. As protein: CASSPGVSGRVNEQFF.

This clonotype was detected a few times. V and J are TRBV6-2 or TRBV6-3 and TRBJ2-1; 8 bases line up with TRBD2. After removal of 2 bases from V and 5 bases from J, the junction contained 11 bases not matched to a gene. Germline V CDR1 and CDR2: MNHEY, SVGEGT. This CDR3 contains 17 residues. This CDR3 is CASSYVVAGSGNNEQFF. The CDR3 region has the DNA TGTGCCAGCAGTTACGTGGTAGCGGGATCAGGAAACAATGAGCAGTTCTTC.

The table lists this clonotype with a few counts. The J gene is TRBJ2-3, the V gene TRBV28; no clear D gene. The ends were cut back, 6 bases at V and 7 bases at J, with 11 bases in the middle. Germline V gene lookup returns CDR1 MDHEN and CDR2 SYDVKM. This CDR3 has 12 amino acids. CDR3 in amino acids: CASSTPSNTQYF. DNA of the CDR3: TGTGCCAGCAGCACTCCTTCTAATACGCAGTATTTT.

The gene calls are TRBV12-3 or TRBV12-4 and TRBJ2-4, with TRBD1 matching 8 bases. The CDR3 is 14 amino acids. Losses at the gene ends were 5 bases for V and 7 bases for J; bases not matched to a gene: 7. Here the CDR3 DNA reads TGTGCCAGCAGTACCCGACAGGGGCCTAACATTCAGTACTTC. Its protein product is CASSTRQGPNIQYF.

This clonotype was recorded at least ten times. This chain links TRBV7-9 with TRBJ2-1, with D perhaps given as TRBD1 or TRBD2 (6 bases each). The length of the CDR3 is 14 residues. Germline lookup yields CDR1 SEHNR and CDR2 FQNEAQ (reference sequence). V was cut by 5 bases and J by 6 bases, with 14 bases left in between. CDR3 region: CASSEGRGVNEQFF. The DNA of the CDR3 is TGTGCCAGCAGCGAAGGAAGGGGGGTCAATGAGCAGTTCTTC.

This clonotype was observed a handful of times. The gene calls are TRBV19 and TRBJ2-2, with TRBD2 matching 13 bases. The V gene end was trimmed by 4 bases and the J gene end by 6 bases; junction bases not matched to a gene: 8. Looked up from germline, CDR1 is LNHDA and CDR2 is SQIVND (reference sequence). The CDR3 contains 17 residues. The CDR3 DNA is TGTGCCAGTAGTACCTCAGGACTAGCGGGAGTTGCCGGGGAGCTGTTTTTT. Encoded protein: CASSTSGLAGVAGELFF.

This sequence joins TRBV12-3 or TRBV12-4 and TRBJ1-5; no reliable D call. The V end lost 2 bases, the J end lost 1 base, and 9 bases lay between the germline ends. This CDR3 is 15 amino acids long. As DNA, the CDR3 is TGTGCCAGCAGTTTATGGGCGGGGAGCAATCAGCCCCAGCATTTT. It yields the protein CASSLWAGSNQPQHF.

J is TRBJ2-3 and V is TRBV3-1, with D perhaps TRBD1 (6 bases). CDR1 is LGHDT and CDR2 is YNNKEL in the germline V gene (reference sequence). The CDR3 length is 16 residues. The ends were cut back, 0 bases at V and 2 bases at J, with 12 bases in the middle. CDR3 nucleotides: TGTGCCAGCAGCCAAGAATACAGGGAGAACACAGATACGCAGTATTTT. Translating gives CASSQEYRENTDTQYF.

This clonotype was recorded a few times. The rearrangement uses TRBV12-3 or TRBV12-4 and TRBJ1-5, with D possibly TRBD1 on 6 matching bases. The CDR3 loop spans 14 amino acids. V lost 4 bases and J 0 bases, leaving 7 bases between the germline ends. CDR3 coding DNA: TGTGCCAGCAGTTGGACAGTTAGCAATCAGCCCCAGCATTTT. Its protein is CASSWTVSNQPQHF.